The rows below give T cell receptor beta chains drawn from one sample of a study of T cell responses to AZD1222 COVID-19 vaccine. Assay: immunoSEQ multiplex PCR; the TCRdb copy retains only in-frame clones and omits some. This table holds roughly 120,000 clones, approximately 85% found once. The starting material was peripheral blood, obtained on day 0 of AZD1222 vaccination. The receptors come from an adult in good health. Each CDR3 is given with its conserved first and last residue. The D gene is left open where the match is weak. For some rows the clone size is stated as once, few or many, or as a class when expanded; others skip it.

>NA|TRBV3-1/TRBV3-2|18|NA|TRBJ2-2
CASSQELDSLTNTGELFF
TGTGCCAGCAGCCAAGAACTCGACAGTCTAACGAACACCGGGGAGCTGTTTTTT
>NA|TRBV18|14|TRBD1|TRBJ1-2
CASSPGQGSDGYTF
TGTGCCAGCTCACCGGGACAGGGAAGCGATGGCTACACCTTC
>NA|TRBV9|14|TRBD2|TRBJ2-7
CASSVGLADYEQYF
TGTGCCAGCAGCGTAGGACTAGCGGACTACGAGCAGTACTTC
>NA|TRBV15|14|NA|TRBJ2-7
CATSRDYRGSEQYF
TGTGCCACCAGCAGAGATTATAGGGGCTCCGAGCAGTACTTC
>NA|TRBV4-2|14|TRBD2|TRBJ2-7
CASSQGLAEYEQYF
TGTGCCAGCAGCCAGGGACTAGCGGAATACGAGCAGTACTTC
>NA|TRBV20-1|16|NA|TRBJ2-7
CSASSRRRAGVDEQYF
TGCAGTGCTAGTTCCCGACGCCGTGCCGGGGTGGACGAGCAGTACTTC
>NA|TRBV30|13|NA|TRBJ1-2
CAWSVMGGEDYTF
TGTGCCTGGAGTGTAATGGGAGGGGAAGACTACACCTTC
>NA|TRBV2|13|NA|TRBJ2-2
CASSEEKHGELFF
TGTGCCAGCAGTGAAGAGAAGCACGGGGAGCTGTTTTTT
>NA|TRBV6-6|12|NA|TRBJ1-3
CASSANEGTIYF
TGTGCCAGCAGTGCCAACGAAGGCACCATATATTTT
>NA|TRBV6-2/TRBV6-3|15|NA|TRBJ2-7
CASSYSGGAPYEQYF
TGTGCCAGCAGTTACTCGGGGGGCGCGCCCTACGAGCAGTACTTC
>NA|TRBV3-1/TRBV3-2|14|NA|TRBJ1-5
CASSGGTPNQPQHF
TGTGCCAGCAGTGGAGGGACACCCAATCAGCCCCAGCATTTT
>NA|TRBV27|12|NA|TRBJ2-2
CASSRRAGELFF
TGTGCCAGCAGTCGCAGGGCCGGGGAGCTGTTTTTT
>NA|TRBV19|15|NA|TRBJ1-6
CASSSSSSYNSPLHF
TGTGCCAGTAGTTCATCGAGCTCCTATAATTCACCCCTCCACTTT
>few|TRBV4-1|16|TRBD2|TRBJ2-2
CASRLRGVGNTGELFF
TGCGCCAGCAGATTACGGGGGGTAGGGAACACCGGGGAGCTGTTTTTT
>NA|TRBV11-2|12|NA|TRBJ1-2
CASSYEEEGYTF
TGTGCCAGCAGCTATGAGGAAGAGGGCTACACCTTC
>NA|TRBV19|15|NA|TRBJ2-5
CASSSSRQNQETQYF
TGTGCCAGTAGTAGTAGTCGGCAGAACCAAGAGACCCAGTACTTC
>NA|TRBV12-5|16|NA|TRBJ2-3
CASGLGQSPSTDTQYF
TGTGCTAGTGGTTTAGGACAGTCGCCTAGCACAGATACGCAGTATTTT
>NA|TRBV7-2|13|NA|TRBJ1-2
CASSLAGVEGYTF
TGTGCCAGCAGCTTAGCAGGGGTCGAAGGCTACACCTTC
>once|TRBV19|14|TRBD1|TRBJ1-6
CASSSGGWGSPLHF
TGTGCCAGTAGTTCAGGGGGATGGGGTTCACCCCTCCACTTT
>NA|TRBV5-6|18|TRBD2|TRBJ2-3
CASRLPGLAGGGADTQYF
TGTGCCAGCCGCCTCCCGGGACTAGCGGGGGGCGGGGCAGATACGCAGTATTTT
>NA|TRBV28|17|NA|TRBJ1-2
CASSTPPGGQDGYGYTF
TGTGCCAGCAGTACCCCACCGGGTGGGCAGGATGGCTATGGCTACACCTTC
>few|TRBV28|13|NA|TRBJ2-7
CASISFHNYEQYF
TGTGCCAGCATCTCCTTCCATAACTACGAGCAGTACTTC
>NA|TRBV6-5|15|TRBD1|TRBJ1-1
CASSYPGQANTEAFF
TGTGCCAGCAGTTACCCCGGACAGGCGAACACTGAAGCTTTCTTT
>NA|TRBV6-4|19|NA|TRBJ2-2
CASSESRKDEPWNTGELFF
TGTGCCAGCAGTGAAAGCAGGAAGGATGAGCCCTGGAACACCGGGGAGCTGTTTTTT
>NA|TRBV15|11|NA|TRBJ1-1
CATSRKLEAFF
TGTGCCACCAGCAGGAAGCTTGAAGCTTTCTTT
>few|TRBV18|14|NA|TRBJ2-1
CASSRDGGANEQFF
TGTGCCAGCTCACGCGATGGGGGGGCGAATGAGCAGTTCTTC
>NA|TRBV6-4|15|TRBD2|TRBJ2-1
CASSPDSGRVNEQFF
TGTGCCAGCTCCCCCGACTCGGGGAGGGTGAATGAGCAGTTCTTC
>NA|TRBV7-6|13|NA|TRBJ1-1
CASSLGQNTEAFF
TGTGCCAGCAGCTTAGGACAGAACACTGAAGCTTTCTTT
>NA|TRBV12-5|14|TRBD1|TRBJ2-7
CASGGGTGPYEQYF
TGTGCTAGTGGGGGAGGGACAGGGCCCTACGAGCAGTACTTC
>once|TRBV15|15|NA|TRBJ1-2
CATSRDRTPNYGYTF
TGTGCCACCAGCAGAGATAGGACGCCTAACTATGGCTACACCTTC
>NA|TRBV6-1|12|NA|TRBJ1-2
CASSENLYGYTF
TGTGCCAGCAGTGAGAACCTCTATGGCTACACCTTC
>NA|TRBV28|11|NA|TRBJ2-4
CASSTENIQYF
TGTGCCAGCAGCACAGAAAACATTCAGTACTTC
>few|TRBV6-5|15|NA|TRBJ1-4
CASSSSAGHSEKLFF
TGTGCCAGCAGTTCATCCGCAGGGCATAGCGAAAAACTGTTTTTT
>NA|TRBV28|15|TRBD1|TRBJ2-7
CASLPTGRTVYEQYF
TGTGCCAGCCTGCCGACAGGGCGGACGGTATACGAGCAGTACTTC
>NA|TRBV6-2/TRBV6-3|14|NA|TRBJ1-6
CASSPEGDNSPLHF
TGTGCCAGCAGCCCCGAAGGTGACAATTCACCCCTCCACTTT
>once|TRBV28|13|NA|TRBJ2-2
CASFGTHGWELFF
TGTGCCAGCTTCGGGACCCACGGATGGGAGCTGTTTTTT
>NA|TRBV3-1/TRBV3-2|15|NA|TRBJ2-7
CASSQDMVGGYEQYF
TGTGCCAGCAGCCAAGACATGGTCGGAGGCTACGAGCAGTACTTC
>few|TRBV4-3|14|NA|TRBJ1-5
CASSQRVGNQPQHF
TGCGCCAGCAGCCAACGTGTGGGCAATCAGCCCCAGCATTTT
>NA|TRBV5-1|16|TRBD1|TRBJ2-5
CASSLFGQGAEETQYF
TGCGCCAGCAGCTTGTTCGGTCAGGGGGCAGAGGAGACCCAGTACTTC
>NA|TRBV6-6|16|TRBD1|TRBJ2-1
CASRTVSGTGDNEQFF
TGTGCCAGCAGAACCGTTTCCGGGACAGGGGACAATGAGCAGTTCTTC
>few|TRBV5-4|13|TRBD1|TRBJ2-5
CASRGQERETQYF
TGTGCCAGCAGAGGACAGGAGAGAGAGACCCAGTACTTC